A selection of T cell receptor beta chains follows, all from one sample in a study of blood T cell repertoires in COVID-19. The table came from immunoSEQ multiplex PCR; TCRdb's copy has only in-frame clones and leaves some out. The repertoire holds approximately 230,000 clones, with just over 85% as singletons. The source material was peripheral blood. These receptors originate from a man at least 80 years old with acute or convalescent COVID-19. The CDR3 runs from the conserved cysteine through the conserved F or W. A D gene is named only where the DNA matches it firmly. Expanded clones are given a class, and other clones once, few, many or no size at all.

len,abundance,d_gene,j_gene,v_gene,CDR3nt,CDR3aa
13,NA,NA,TRBJ2-1,TRBV5-4,TGTGCCAGCAGCTTCTCCGAGTACAATGAGCAGTTCTTC,CASSFSEYNEQFF
14,few,NA,TRBJ1-3,TRBV3-1/TRBV3-2,TGTGCCAGCAGCCAAACTAGCTCTGGAAACACCATATATTTT,CASSQTSSGNTIYF
19,NA,TRBD1,TRBJ1-1,TRBV9,TGTGCCAGCAGCGTAGGGGGCCCCGGGACAGGTTTTAACTTAGCTGAAGCTTTCTTT,CASSVGGPGTGFNLAEAFF
15,NA,NA,TRBJ2-1,TRBV7-9,TGTGCCAGCAGCTTAGGACTAGTCTCCTACAATGAGCAGTTCTTC,CASSLGLVSYNEQFF
15,NA,TRBD1,TRBJ2-7,TRBV7-6,TGTGCCAGCAGGCCGGGACAGGGAGGCTCCTACGAGCAGTACTTC,CASRPGQGGSYEQYF
15,NA,TRBD1,TRBJ2-1,TRBV7-9,TGTGCCAGCAGCTTAGTTAGGACAGGGGGCAATGAGCAGTTCTTC,CASSLVRTGGNEQFF
13,NA,NA,TRBJ1-2,TRBV2,TGTGCCAGCAGTATCAGAGGGGGCTATGGCTACACCTTC,CASSIRGGYGYTF
18,NA,TRBD2,TRBJ2-3,TRBV3-1/TRBV3-2,TGTGCCAGCAGCCAACCCCTTGGGGCGGGAGGGCCCCAAGATACGCAGTATTTT,CASSQPLGAGGPQDTQYF
12,few,NA,TRBJ2-2,TRBV5-4,TGTGCCAGCACCTTTTACGGCGGGGAGCTGTTTTTT,CASTFYGGELFF
15,NA,NA,TRBJ2-1,TRBV9,TGTGCCAGCAGCACTGAGGCCAGGGTGGGCAATGAGCAGTTCTTC,CASSTEARVGNEQFF
14,NA,NA,TRBJ2-1,TRBV6-7,TGTGCCAGGGAGTTTACCTCTGGCGGCAATGAGCAGTTCTTC,CAREFTSGGNEQFF
17,few,TRBD1,TRBJ1-2,TRBV5-4,TGTGCCAGCAGCAGACCATTGGGGACAGGGAGTAACTATGGCTACACCTTC,CASSRPLGTGSNYGYTF
11,few,NA,TRBJ2-1,TRBV7-9,TGTGCCGGAACACAGGGAAATGAGCAGTTCTTC,CAGTQGNEQFF
13,NA,NA,TRBJ2-3,TRBV7-3,TGTGCCAGCAGCTTACAGGGTACAGATACGCAGTATTTT,CASSLQGTDTQYF
16,NA,TRBD1,TRBJ1-2,TRBV6-2/TRBV6-3,TGTGCCAGCAGTTACTCCGGGACAGGGCATAACTATGGCTACACCTTC,CASSYSGTGHNYGYTF
14,NA,NA,TRBJ1-5,TRBV15,TGTGCCACCAGCAGAGATGGGGGGAATCAGCCCCAGCATTTT,CATSRDGGNQPQHF
14,NA,NA,TRBJ2-7,TRBV28,TGTGCCAGCAGCCGAGCGAGGGAAATGGACGAGCAGTACTTC,CASSRAREMDEQYF
14,NA,NA,TRBJ2-5,TRBV7-8,TGTGCCAGCAGCTTCCTAGCAGGTTTAGAGACCCAGTACTTC,CASSFLAGLETQYF
15,NA,TRBD1,TRBJ1-6,TRBV19,TGTGCCAGTAGTGAGTGGACAGGGAAAATTTCACCCCTCCACTTT,CASSEWTGKISPLHF
13,NA,NA,TRBJ1-1,TRBV28,TGTGCCAGCAGTCTCGCGGGACGGCCGGAAGCTTTCTTT,CASSLAGRPEAFF
13,NA,NA,TRBJ1-6,TRBV9,TGTGCCAGCAGCGTAGAGCTGCTTTCACCCCTCCACTTT,CASSVELLSPLHF
16,NA,TRBD1,TRBJ1-3,TRBV7-8,TGTGCCAGCAGCTTATGGGGACAGGGGTCTGGAAACACCATATATTTT,CASSLWGQGSGNTIYF
14,NA,NA,TRBJ2-7,TRBV6-5,TGTGCCAGCAGTTACACCCGAAGCTACTACGAGCAGTACTTC,CASSYTRSYYEQYF
17,NA,NA,TRBJ2-2,TRBV5-1,TGCGCCAGCAGCCTATCCATCCAGGGTTCGAACACCGGGGAGCTGTTTTTT,CASSLSIQGSNTGELFF
19,NA,TRBD2,TRBJ2-7,TRBV2,TGTGCCAGCACCCAAGGACTAGCGGGTTACTTAAGCCCTCCCTTCGAGCAGTACTTC,CASTQGLAGYLSPPFEQYF
16,few,TRBD2,TRBJ2-1,TRBV7-3,TGTGCCAGCAGCCCTCAGCCTAGCGGGAGGGCCAGTGAGCAGTTCTTC,CASSPQPSGRASEQFF
18,few,TRBD2,TRBJ2-5,TRBV27,TGTGCCAGCAGTTCCGGACTAGCGGGAGGGCCTAGAGGGGAGACCCAGTACTTC,CASSSGLAGGPRGETQYF
16,NA,NA,TRBJ1-3,TRBV9,TGTGCCAGCAGCTCCCCGGTAGAGTACTCTGGAAACACCATATATTTT,CASSSPVEYSGNTIYF
13,NA,NA,TRBJ2-7,TRBV5-4,TGTGCCGGAAATCTACACAGGGCCGACGAGCAGTACTTC,CAGNLHRADEQYF
18,NA,NA,TRBJ1-3,TRBV6-1,TGTGCCAGCAGTGTCAGGACACCCCTCGGCGTCGGTGGAAACACCATATATTTT,CASSVRTPLGVGGNTIYF
12,once,TRBD1,TRBJ1-5,TRBV11-2,TGTGCCAGCAGCCTGACCCAGGGGGCCCAGCATTTT,CASSLTQGAQHF
12,NA,NA,TRBJ1-2,TRBV29-1,TGCAGCGTTGGAGGGGGAAACTATGGCTACACCTTC,CSVGGGNYGYTF
16,NA,TRBD1,TRBJ2-1,TRBV19,TGTGCCAGTAGTATAGACGGGACAGGCTTAGGCAATGAGCAGTTCTTC,CASSIDGTGLGNEQFF
16,NA,TRBD1,TRBJ1-6,TRBV7-9,TGTGCCAGCAGCATAGGGGCCGGGACAGGGACTTCACCCCTCCACTTT,CASSIGAGTGTSPLHF
13,NA,NA,TRBJ1-1,TRBV27,TGTGCCAGCAGTTTAAATCGAGTTACTGAAGCTTTCTTT,CASSLNRVTEAFF
15,NA,TRBD2,TRBJ2-3,TRBV5-1,TGCGCCAGCAGGACTAGCGGGGCTAGCACAGATACGCAGTATTTT,CASRTSGASTDTQYF
14,NA,TRBD1,TRBJ1-1,TRBV9,TGTGCCAGCAGCGTAGGGACAGGGCGGACTCCGGCTTTCTTT,CASSVGTGRTPAFF
15,once,TRBD2,TRBJ2-7,TRBV7-2,TGTGCCAGCAGCTCGGGACTAGCGGGAGGCTACGAGCAGTACTTC,CASSSGLAGGYEQYF
16,once,NA,TRBJ2-7,TRBV7-2,TGTGCCAGCAGCTTTCAATCCGTAGCGGTTTCCTACGAGCAGTACTTC,CASSFQSVAVSYEQYF
15,once,TRBD1,TRBJ2-7,TRBV7-9,TGTGCCAGCAGCTTACCTACAGGGGCAAACTACGAGCAGTACTTC,CASSLPTGANYEQYF
15,few,NA,TRBJ2-7,TRBV18,TGTGCCAGCTCACCCGGGTTGGGTGTAACCTACGAGCAGTACTTC,CASSPGLGVTYEQYF
15,NA,TRBD2,TRBJ2-1,TRBV3-1/TRBV3-2,TGTGCCAGCAGCCCTTGGACTAGCGCGCACAATGAGCAGTTCTTC,CASSPWTSAHNEQFF